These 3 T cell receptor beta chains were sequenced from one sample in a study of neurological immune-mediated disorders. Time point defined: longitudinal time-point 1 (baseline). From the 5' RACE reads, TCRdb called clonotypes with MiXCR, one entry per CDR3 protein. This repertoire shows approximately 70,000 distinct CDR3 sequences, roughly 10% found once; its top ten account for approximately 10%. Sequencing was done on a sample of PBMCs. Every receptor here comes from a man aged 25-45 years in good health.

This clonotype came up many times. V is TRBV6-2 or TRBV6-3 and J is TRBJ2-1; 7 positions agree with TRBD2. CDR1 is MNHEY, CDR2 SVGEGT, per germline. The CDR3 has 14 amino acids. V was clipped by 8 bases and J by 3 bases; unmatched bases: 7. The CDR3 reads CASGRGRDYNEQFF. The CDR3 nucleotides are TGTGCCAGCGGTAGAGGGAGGGACTACAATGAGCAGTTCTTC.

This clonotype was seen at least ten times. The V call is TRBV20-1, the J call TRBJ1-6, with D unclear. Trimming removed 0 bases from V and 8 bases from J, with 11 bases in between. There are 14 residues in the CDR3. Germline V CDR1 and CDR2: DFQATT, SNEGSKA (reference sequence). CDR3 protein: CSARDSPVDSPLHF. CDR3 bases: TGCAGTGCTAGAGATTCGCCGGTGGATTCACCCCTCCACTTT.

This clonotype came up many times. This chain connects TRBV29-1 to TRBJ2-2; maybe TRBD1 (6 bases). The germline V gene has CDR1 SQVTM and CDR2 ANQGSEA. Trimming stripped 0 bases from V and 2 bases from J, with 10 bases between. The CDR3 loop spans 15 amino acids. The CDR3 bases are TGCAGCGTTGAAGACAGGGGCAGTAACACCGGGGAGCTGTTTTTT. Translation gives CSVEDRGSNTGELFF.